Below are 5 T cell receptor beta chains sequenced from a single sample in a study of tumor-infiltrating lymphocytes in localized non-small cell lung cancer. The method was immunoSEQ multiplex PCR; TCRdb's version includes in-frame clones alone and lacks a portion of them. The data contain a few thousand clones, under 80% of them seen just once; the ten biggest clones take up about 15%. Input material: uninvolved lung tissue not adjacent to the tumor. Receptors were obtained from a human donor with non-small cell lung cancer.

CDR3 coding DNA: TGTGCCAGCAGCTTAGGGGGCCCAGGGAATGAGCAGTTCTTC. This translates into CASSLGGPGNEQFF. The chain employs TRBV5-8 and TRBJ2-1; 7 bases agree with TRBD1. The CDR3 is 14 amino acids. The germline gives CDR1 SGHTS, CDR2 YDEGEE. The junction had 6 bases not matched to a gene; V was cut back by 2 bases and J by 7 bases.

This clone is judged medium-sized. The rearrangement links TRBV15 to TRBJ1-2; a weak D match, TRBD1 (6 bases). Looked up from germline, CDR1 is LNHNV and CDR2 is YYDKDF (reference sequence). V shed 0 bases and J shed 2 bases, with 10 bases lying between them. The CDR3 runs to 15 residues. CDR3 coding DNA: TGTGCCACCAGCAGAGATCTAAGGGGGAACTATGGCTACACCTTC. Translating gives CATSRDLRGNYGYTF.

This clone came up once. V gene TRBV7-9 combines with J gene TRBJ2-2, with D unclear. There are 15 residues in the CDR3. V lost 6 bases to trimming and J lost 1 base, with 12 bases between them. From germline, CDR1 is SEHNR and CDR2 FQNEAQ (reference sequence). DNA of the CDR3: TGTGCCAGCAGTACTTTCCTGGAGAACACCGGGGAGCTGTTTTTT. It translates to CASSTFLENTGELFF. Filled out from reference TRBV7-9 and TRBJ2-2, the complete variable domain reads DTGVSQNPRHKITKRGQNVTFRCDPISEHNRLYWYRQTLGQGPEFLTYFQNEAQLEKSRLLSDRFSAERPKGSFSTLEIQRTEQGDSAMYLCASSTFLENTGELFFGEGSRLTVL.

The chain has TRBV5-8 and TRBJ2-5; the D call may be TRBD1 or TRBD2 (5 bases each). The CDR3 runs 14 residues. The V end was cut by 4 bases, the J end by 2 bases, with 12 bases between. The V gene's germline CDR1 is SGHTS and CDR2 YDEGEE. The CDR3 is CASSPGTVQETQYF. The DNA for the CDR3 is TGTGCCAGCAGCCCGGGGACGGTACAAGAGACCCAGTACTTC. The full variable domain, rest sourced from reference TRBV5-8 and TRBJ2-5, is EAGVTQSPTHLIKTRGQQATLRCSPISGHTSVYWYQQALGLGLQFLLWYDEGEERNRGNFPPRFSGRQFPNYSSELNVNALELEDSALYLCASSPGTVQETQYFGPGTRLLVL.

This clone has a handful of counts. The CDR3 is CASSQGTGGRGAFF. As DNA, the CDR3 is TGTGCCAGCTCACAGGGGACAGGGGGCCGGGGAGCTTTCTTT. The chain has TRBV18 and TRBJ1-1; 12 bases map to TRBD1. CDR3 size: 14 residues. V gave up 4 bases and J gave up 10 bases; unmatched junction bases: 7. Germline-derived CDR1 and CDR2 are KGHSH and LQKENI.